This T cell receptor beta chain was retrieved from a study of T and B cells in COVID-19 patients. Study-wide context: COVID-19 patients gave peripheral blood either during active infection or after recovery. Of approximately 19 active-infection patients, 11 to 12 were critically ill with mechanical ventilation or extracorporeal membrane oxygenation. The study, taken as a whole, reports: Clonality of TRB repertoires was high in active COVID-19; recovery brought above-healthy diversity and richness.

TRB was amplified from about 250-500 ng of blood genomic DNA. This clonotype is classed as medium-sized (0.01 to 0.1%). The antigen remains unidentified. The germline V gene encodes CDR1 MNHNS and CDR2 SASEGT. V was clipped by 5 bases and J by 4 bases, with 15 bases between them. The CDR3 covers 15 residues. BIOMED2 TRB-A/B primer pools were used in multiplex TRB PCR. TCRdb reanalysed the multiplex PCR reads using MiXCR and keeps one entry per CDR3 protein. The profile covers about 3,200 distinct CDR3 sequences, with approximately 24% appearing a single time and roughly 25% taken by the ten largest. This sequence joins TRBV6-1 and TRBJ2-1, with D perhaps assigned TRBD1 or TRBD2 (6 bases each). This clonotype originated in a human donor with active COVID-19. Sequencing was carried out using blood. Here the CDR3 reads CASSLDGGLYNEQFF. The DNA for the CDR3 is TGTGCCAGCAGTCTGGACGGGGGCTTGTACAATGAGCAGTTCTTC.